Below, 7 T cell receptor beta chains from the same sample are listed, as sequenced in a study of control samples from healthy donors and cancer patients. The method was immunoSEQ multiplex PCR; TCRdb's version includes in-frame clones alone and lacks a portion of them. The repertoire holds some 51,000 clones, with around 96% as singletons. The sample taken for sequencing was blood. The source is a young woman in good health.

This clone showed up just a few times. V usage is TRBV7-9 and J usage is TRBJ1-2; tentative D call: TRBD1 (5 bases). The V end was cut by 2 bases, the J end by 13 bases, with 17 bases between. This CDR3 has 13 residues. In germline, CDR1 is SEHNR, CDR2 FQNEAQ (reference sequence). The CDR3 reads CASSLRGLNGLTF. DNA of the CDR3: TGTGCCAGCAGCTTACGGGGACTCAACGGGCTCACCTTC.

This clone was counted a single time. V gene TRBV6-2 or TRBV6-3 combines with J gene TRBJ2-5, with 13 bases lining up with TRBD2. This CDR3 contains 17 residues. Per germline, CDR1 MNHEY and CDR2 SVGEGT. Trimming removed 3 bases from V and 1 base from J; junction bases left unmatched: 5. DNA of the CDR3: TGTGCCAGCAGTTATTGGGGACTAGCGGGGACCCAAGAGACCCAGTACTTC. Protein sequence: CASSYWGLAGTQETQYF.

The V and J genes are TRBV21-1 and TRBJ1-5; the tabulated D call, TRBD1, remains unverified against the DNA. TRBV21-1 is a pseudogene locus. The CDR3 length is 20 residues. The CDR3 protein is CASSIRGIGQEMSSNQPQHF. CDR3 sequence (DNA): TGTGCCAGCAGCATAAGGGGAATAGGACAGGAAATGTCCAGCAATCAGCCCCAGCATTTT.

The chain employs TRBV19 and TRBJ1-5; possible D gene TRBD1, 5 bases. The CDR3 is made up of 18 amino acids. With 5 bases removed from V and 5 bases from J, the gap between germline ends came to 25 bases. The germline CDR1 and CDR2 sequences are LNHDA and SQIVND (reference sequence). The CDR3 is CASSPTPRALVDYQPQHF. The CDR3 DNA reads as TGTGCCAGTAGTCCAACCCCCAGGGCGCTTGTTGATTATCAGCCCCAGCATTTT.

The rearrangement links TRBV6-1 to TRBJ1-2, with D possibly TRBD1 on 5 matching bases. This CDR3 has 14 amino acids. Germline V gene sequence: CDR1 MNHNS, CDR2 SASEGT. V was clipped by 3 bases and J by 3 bases, with 11 bases between them. The CDR3 reads CASSERGEDYGYTF. The CDR3, as DNA: TGTGCCAGCAGTGAGAGGGGTGAGGACTATGGCTACACCTTC.

The rearrangement uses TRBV19 and TRBJ2-7; D remains unclear. Trimming stripped 1 base from V and 4 bases from J, with 8 bases between. The CDR3 sequence is 13 residues long. Germline V gives CDR1 LNHDA, CDR2 SQIVND (reference sequence). Here the CDR3 DNA reads TGTGCCAGTAGTATAGGACAATCTTACGAGCAGTACTTC. It encodes CASSIGQSYEQYF. The whole variable domain, remainder taken from reference TRBV19 and TRBJ2-7, is DGGITQSPKYLFRKEGQNVTLSCEQNLNHDAMYWYRQDPGQGLRLIYYSQIVNDFQKGDIAEGYSVSREKKESFPLTVTSAQKNPTAFYLCASSIGQSYEQYFGPGTRLTVT.

V gene TRBV12-3 or TRBV12-4 combines with J gene TRBJ1-4; no reliable D call. Between the trimmed V and J ends, which lost 5 bases and 7 bases, there was a span of 8 bases. The CDR3 is made up of 12 amino acids. The CDR3 DNA sequence: TGTGCCAGCAGTATTTACCTTGAAAAACTGTTTTTT. Translation gives CASSIYLEKLFF.